One and the same sample provided the 27 T cell receptor beta chains below, sequenced in a study of T cells in localized non-small cell lung cancer (dated by TCRdb to 2018 to 2020). Receptor amplification or capture employed the immunoSEQ multiplex PCR assay. TCRdb stores this immuneACCESS table with in-frame sequences only. Part of the clones is absent; in the studies checked, under half of the shortfall reflects unresolved V genes, and no reason is known for the rest. This sample lists 70,000 to 95,000 clones; roughly 91% were detected once. The ten most abundant clones make up about 4% of the sample. The specimen comprised PBMCs, sampled before any cancer treatment. The receptor source for this set is a woman aged 35 to 69 with stage II squamous cell lung carcinoma.

This clone was picked up one time. The rearrangement links TRBV29-1 to TRBJ2-5; maybe TRBD1 (5 bases). The germline V gene encodes CDR1 SQVTM and CDR2 ANQGSEA. With 7 bases removed from V and 4 bases from J, the gap between germline ends came to 13 bases. The CDR3 runs 12 residues. The CDR3 sequence is CSAHRIGETQYF. CDR3 DNA: TGCAGCGCTCACAGGATTGGAGAGACCCAGTACTTC. The full variable domain, completed using reference TRBV29-1 and TRBJ2-5, is SAVISQKPSRDICQRGTSLTIQCQVDSQVTMMFWYRQQPGQSLTLIATANQGSEATYESGFVIDKFPISRPNLTFSTLTVSNMSPEDSSIYLCSAHRIGETQYFGPGTRLLVL.

The chain recombines TRBV6-1 with TRBJ2-7, with D possibly matching TRBD2 (6 bases). Trimming took 8 bases from V and 3 from J, leaving 20 bases between them. The CDR3 is 15 amino acids. Per germline, CDR1 MNHNS and CDR2 SASEGT. The CDR3 DNA reads TGTGCCAGCTATCCACCGGGACTTTTAGGCTACGAGCAGTACTTC. Translating gives CASYPPGLLGYEQYF.

This sequence joins TRBV5-4 and TRBJ1-2; D is possibly TRBD1 (6 bases). This CDR3 region has 14 residues. Germline V gene data show CDR1 as SGHNT and CDR2 as YYREEE (reference sequence). V was pared by 4 bases and J by 5 bases, with 15 bases between. The CDR3 coding sequence is TGTGCCAGCAGCCTGAGACAGGTGGGGTATGGCTACACCTTC. Encoded protein: CASSLRQVGYGYTF.

The chain couples TRBV7-9 to TRBJ2-1; D is unresolved. The CDR3 contains 13 residues. Trimming took 3 bases from V and 4 from J, leaving 7 bases between them. The germline V gene encodes CDR1 SEHNR and CDR2 FQNEAQ (reference sequence). The CDR3 loop is CASSFIGYNEQFF. The CDR3 nucleotides read TGTGCCAGCAGCTTTATAGGTTACAATGAGCAGTTCTTC. The variable domain in full, completed from reference TRBV7-9 and TRBJ2-1, reads DTGVSQNPRHKITKRGQNVTFRCDPISEHNRLYWYRQTLGQGPEFLTYFQNEAQLEKSRLLSDRFSAERPKGSFSTLEIQRTEQGDSAMYLCASSFIGYNEQFFGPGTRLTVL.

The chain joins TRBV27 to TRBJ2-5, with TRBD2 matching 10 bases. V lost 0 bases, J lost 5 bases, and 6 bases stayed unmatched. The CDR3 extends over 16 amino acids. Germline CDR1 and CDR2: MNHEY and SMNVEV (reference sequence). CDR3 loop: CASSLSERGGRETQYF. CDR3 DNA sequence: TGTGCCAGCAGTTTATCGGAGCGGGGGGGCAGGGAGACCCAGTACTTC.

V and J are TRBV2 and TRBJ2-5; TRBD2 aligns across 14 bases. CDR1 is SNHLY, CDR2 FYNNEI, per germline. The CDR3 runs 15 residues. V was clipped by 5 bases and J by 6 bases; unmatched bases: 5. The CDR3 DNA follows: TGTGCCAGCAGTTCGGGACTAGCGGGAGAAAAGACCCAGTACTTC. This translates into CASSSGLAGEKTQYF.

The chain couples TRBV15 to TRBJ1-1; 10 bases are a match to TRBD1. V shed 0 bases, J shed 12 bases, and the junction held 7 bases outside the gene matches. This CDR3 has 14 residues. Germline values: CDR1 LNHNV, CDR2 YYDKDF (reference sequence). The CDR3 reads CATSRDPTGGLTFF. CDR3 nucleotide sequence: TGTGCCACCAGCAGAGATCCGACAGGGGGCCTTACTTTCTTT.

This clone was observed once. The chain employs TRBV30 and TRBJ1-1; D uncertain. The germline CDR1 and CDR2 sequences are GTSNPN and SVGIG (reference sequence). V lost 5 bases and J 7 bases, leaving 17 bases between the germline ends. This CDR3 spans 13 amino acids. CDR3 coding DNA: TGTGCCTGGGACCATTCCGGTGGTGGTGAAGCTTTCTTT. It codes for CAWDHSGGGEAFF.

The chain is built from TRBV28 and TRBJ1-3, with D perhaps TRBD1 (5 bases). The germline V and J ends were trimmed by 9 bases and 2 bases, with 14 bases remaining between them. CDR3 length: 14 amino acids. Germline CDR1 reads MDHEN; CDR2 reads SYDVKM. In DNA, the CDR3 is TGTGCCAGTTGGGGGGGAGTCCCTGGAAACACCATATATTTT. Translation gives CASWGGVPGNTIYF.

The chain joins TRBV6-5 to TRBJ1-3, with a tentative D call TRBD1 (5 bases). Germline V gene lookup returns CDR1 MNHEY and CDR2 SVGAGI. The CDR3 has 14 amino acids. The ends were cut back, 6 bases at V and 4 bases at J, with 13 bases in the middle. The CDR3 nucleotides are TGTGCCAGCAGCAACCGGGGGAAAGGAAACACCATATATTTT. Residues: CASSNRGKGNTIYF.

This clone was counted a single time. This chain links TRBV30 with TRBJ1-4; 9 bases match TRBD1. The junction had 5 bases not matched to a gene; V was cut back by 2 bases and J by 7 bases. The CDR3 runs 14 residues. Germline assignment: CDR1 GTSNPN and CDR2 SVGIG (reference sequence). CDR3: CAWSRTGVAEKLFF. The CDR3 coding sequence is TGTGCCTGGAGTCGGACAGGGGTTGCTGAAAAACTGTTTTTT.

The V gene is TRBV4-1, the J gene TRBJ2-6; D gene ambiguous. The CDR3 sequence is 17 residues long. V lost 4 bases to trimming and J lost 2 bases, with 15 bases between them. Germline V CDR1 and CDR2: MGHRA, YSYEKL. The CDR3 DNA reads TGCGCCAGCAGCCTATCTTGGACGGCCGCTGGGGCCAACGTCCTGACTTTC. It translates to CASSLSWTAAGANVLTF.

This clone was seen just once. This sequence joins TRBV2 and TRBJ2-1, with D possibly being TRBD1 (6 bases). Germline V gives CDR1 SNHLY, CDR2 FYNNEI. This CDR3 spans 12 amino acids. V lost 7 bases to trimming and J lost 10 bases, with 14 bases between them. The CDR3, as DNA: TGTGCCAGCAACACTGGGACACACGAGCAGTTCTTC. Amino acid sequence: CASNTGTHEQFF. The full variable domain, completed using reference TRBV2 and TRBJ2-1, is EPEVTQTPSHQVTQMGQEVILRCVPISNHLYFYWYRQILGQKVEFLVSFYNNEISEKSEIFDDQFSVERPDGSNFTLKIRSTKLEDSAMYFCASNTGTHEQFFGPGTRLTVL.

The rearrangement joins TRBV5-5 to TRBJ1-3; the D gene is possibly TRBD1 (5 bases). There are 14 residues in the CDR3. With 5 bases removed from V and 2 bases from J, the gap between germline ends came to 11 bases. Germline-derived CDR1 and CDR2 are SGHKS and YYEKEE (reference sequence). This chain's CDR3 is CASSPRGTGNTIYF. The CDR3 coding sequence is TGTGCCAGCAGTCCCCGGGGGACTGGAAACACCATATATTTT.

This rearrangement joins TRBV29-1 to TRBJ1-5, with a possible D match to TRBD1 (6 bases). CDR1 is SQVTM, CDR2 ANQGSEA, per germline. The CDR3 has 13 amino acids. V dropped 5 bases and J dropped 5 bases, with 13 bases sitting between them. The CDR3 loop reads CSVTQGRDQPQHF. The CDR3 DNA is TGCAGCGTTACTCAGGGGCGGGATCAGCCCCAGCATTTT.

The chain uses TRBV5-4 and TRBJ2-2; no clear D gene. Per germline, CDR1 SGHNT and CDR2 YYREEE (reference sequence). V was shortened by 3 bases and J by 0 bases, with 9 bases between the two germline ends. The CDR3 length is 15 residues. In DNA form, the CDR3 reads TGTGCCAGCAGCTCAAGGACCTCGAACACCGGGGAGCTGTTTTTT. Translation gives CASSSRTSNTGELFF.

V is TRBV6-6 and J is TRBJ1-5; D is unclear. The CDR3 is 12 amino acids. The V and J ends lost 0 bases and 6 bases respectively, with 3 bases between them. CDR1 is MNHNY, CDR2 SVGAGI, per germline (reference sequence). CDR3 DNA sequence: TGTGCCAGCAGTTACTCAACTCAGCCCCAGCATTTT. It yields the protein CASSYSTQPQHF.

Here the CDR3 DNA reads TGCAGCGTTTATCAAGAGACCAGGCGGTTCTTC. Amino acid sequence: CSVYQETRRFF. The chain links TRBV29-1 to TRBJ2-1; the D is unclear. The CDR3 runs 11 residues. Trimming cost V 5 bases and J 15 bases, with 17 bases left between them. Germline lookup yields CDR1 SQVTM and CDR2 ANQGSEA.

The chain carries TRBV5-1 and TRBJ2-1; D not resolved. The CDR3 is 14 residues long. The V end lost 4 bases, the J end lost 5 bases, and 13 bases lay between the germline ends. Germline V lookup: CDR1 SGHRS, CDR2 YFSETQ. CDR3 region: CASSRSAGDNEQFF. In DNA, the CDR3 is TGCGCCAGCAGCAGGTCTGCAGGAGACAATGAGCAGTTCTTC.

This chain links TRBV29-1 with TRBJ2-7, with a weak D call TRBD2 (5 bases). This CDR3 has 12 amino acids. The germline gives CDR1 SQVTM, CDR2 ANQGSEA. V lost 4 bases, J lost 7 bases, and 14 bases lay in between. The CDR3 is CSVGAGHLEQYF. The CDR3 coding sequence is TGCAGCGTTGGGGCGGGCCACCTGGAGCAGTACTTC.

The gene calls are TRBV9 and TRBJ2-3; tentatively, D is TRBD1 or TRBD2 (7 bases each). Germline V gene lookup returns CDR1 SGDLS and CDR2 YYNGEE. V was shortened by 5 bases and J by 3 bases, with 13 bases between the two germline ends. The CDR3 has 14 amino acids. CDR3 DNA: TGTGCCAGCAGTTTCCAGGGGGGGACAGATACGCAGTATTTT. It translates to CASSFQGGTDTQYF. The complete variable domain, with remaining parts taken from reference TRBV9 and TRBJ2-3, reads DSGVTQTPKHLITATGQRVTLRCSPRSGDLSVYWYQQSLDQGLQFLIQYYNGEERAKGNILERFSAQQFPDLHSELNLSSLELGDSALYFCASSFQGGTDTQYFGPGTRLTVL.

This chain connects TRBV4-1 to TRBJ2-2, with TRBD1 matching over 7 bases. Germline V gene sequence: CDR1 MGHRA, CDR2 YSYEKL. V dropped 1 base and J dropped 3; count of bases not matched to a gene: 8. There are 17 residues in the CDR3. This CDR3 is CASSQVASGGYTGELFF. CDR3 bases: TGCGCCAGCAGCCAAGTTGCTTCAGGGGGATACACCGGGGAGCTGTTTTTT.

The genes are TRBV30 and TRBJ1-4; D may be TRBD1 (6 bases). Germline CDR1 is GTSNPN and CDR2 is SVGIG (reference sequence). V lost 3 bases and J 3 bases, leaving 11 bases between the germline ends. The CDR3 sequence is 14 residues long. The CDR3 DNA reads TGTGCCTGGAGCCCAGAGGGGGCTAATGAAAAACTGTTTTTT. Residues: CAWSPEGANEKLFF.

The V gene is TRBV19, the J gene TRBJ1-1; D remains ambiguous. Trimming took 7 bases from V and 0 from J, leaving 9 bases between them. The length of the CDR3 is 13 residues. The V gene's germline CDR1 is LNHDA and CDR2 SQIVND (reference sequence). DNA of the CDR3: TGTGCCAGTAATAACGGAATGAACACTGAAGCTTTCTTT. This sequence encodes CASNNGMNTEAFF.

This clone has just one count. The V call is TRBV2, the J call TRBJ2-6, with D unresolved. The V gene's germline CDR1 is SNHLY and CDR2 FYNNEI. Trimming took off 6 bases at V and 4 bases at J, with 22 bases between the two ends. This CDR3 region has 18 residues. The CDR3, as DNA: TGTGCCAGCAGGTTTACGAACGGACGAAATACAGGGGCCAACGTCCTGACTTTC. Its translation: CASRFTNGRNTGANVLTF.

The rearrangement links TRBV7-9 to TRBJ2-7; 9 bases are a match to TRBD2. CDR3 length: 16 amino acids. Trimming cost V 5 bases and J 6 bases; bases outside gene matches: 14. Germline V lookup: CDR1 SEHNR, CDR2 FQNEAQ (reference sequence). The CDR3: CASSQSSGRWGSEQYF. For the CDR3, the DNA is TGTGCCAGCAGCCAGAGTAGCGGGAGATGGGGGTCCGAGCAGTACTTC.

The chain joins TRBV10-3 to TRBJ1-1; 9 nucleotides align to TRBD1. V lost 4 bases to trimming and J lost 1 base; unmatched junction nucleotides: 10. Germline V gene lookup returns CDR1 ENHRY and CDR2 SYGVKD. CDR3 size: 17 residues. This CDR3 is CAISGGPPGQGNTEAFF. The CDR3 DNA is TGTGCCATCAGTGGGGGGCCCCCGGGACAGGGGAACACTGAAGCTTTCTTT.